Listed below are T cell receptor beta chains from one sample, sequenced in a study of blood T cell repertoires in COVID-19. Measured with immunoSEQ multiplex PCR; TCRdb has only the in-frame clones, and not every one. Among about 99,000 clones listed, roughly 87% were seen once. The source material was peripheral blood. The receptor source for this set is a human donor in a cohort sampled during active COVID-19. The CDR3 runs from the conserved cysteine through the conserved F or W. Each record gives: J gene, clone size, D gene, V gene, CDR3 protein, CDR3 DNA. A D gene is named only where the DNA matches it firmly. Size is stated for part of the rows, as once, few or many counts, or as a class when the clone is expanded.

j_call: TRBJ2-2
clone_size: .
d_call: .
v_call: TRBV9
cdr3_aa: CASSVGYGLAFTTGELFF
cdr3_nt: TGTGCCAGCAGCGTCGGCTATGGGCTAGCGTTTACGACCGGGGAGCTGTTTTTT

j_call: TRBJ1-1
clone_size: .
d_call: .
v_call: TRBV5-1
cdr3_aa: CASSLVQGWTEAFF
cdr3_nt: TGCGCCAGCAGCTTGGTGCAGGGATGGACTGAAGCTTTCTTT

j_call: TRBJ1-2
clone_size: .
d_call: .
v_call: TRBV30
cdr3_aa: CAWRRVNYGYTF
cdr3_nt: TGTGCCTGGAGACGCGTCAACTATGGCTACACCTTC

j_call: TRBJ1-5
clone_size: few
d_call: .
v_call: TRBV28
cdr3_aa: CASSLGQGFRQPQHF
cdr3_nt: TGTGCCAGCAGTCTAGGCCAGGGGTTTCGGCAGCCCCAGCATTTT

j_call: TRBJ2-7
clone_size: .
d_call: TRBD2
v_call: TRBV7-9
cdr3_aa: CASSALAGGSYEQYF
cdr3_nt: TGTGCCAGCAGCGCATTAGCGGGAGGGTCCTACGAGCAGTACTTC

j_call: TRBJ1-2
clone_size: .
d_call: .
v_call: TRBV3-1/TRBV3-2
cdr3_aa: CASSQDPSHGYTF
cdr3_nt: TGTGCCAGCAGCCAAGATCCTTCTCATGGCTACACCTTC

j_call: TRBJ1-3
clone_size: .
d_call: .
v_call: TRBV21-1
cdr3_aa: CASNPEGGNTIYF
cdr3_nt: TGTGCCAGCAATCCTGAGGGCGGAAACACCATATATTTT

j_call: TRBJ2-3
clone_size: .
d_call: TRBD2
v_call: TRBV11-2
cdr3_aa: CASSLDQTSGGTDTQYF
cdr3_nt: TGTGCCAGCAGCTTAGATCAAACTAGCGGGGGCACAGATACGCAGTATTTT

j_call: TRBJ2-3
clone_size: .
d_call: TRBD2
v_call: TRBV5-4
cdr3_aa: CASSRLVASGSDTQYF
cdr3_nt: TGTGCCAGCAGCCGATTAGTGGCTAGCGGATCAGATACGCAGTATTTT

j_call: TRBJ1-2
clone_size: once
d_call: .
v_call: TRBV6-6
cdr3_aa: CASNLQGYGYTF
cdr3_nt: TGTGCCAGCAACCTACAGGGATATGGCTACACCTTC